These 25 T cell receptor beta chains share one sample of origin, sequenced in a study of cytomegalovirus exposure and HLA in healthy donors. The PCR was carried out with 60 Vbeta primers and 13 Jbeta primers. Using immunoSEQ multiplex PCR, the repertoire was profiled, and TCRdb retains in-frame clones only, with some absent. This sample carries over 100,000 clones, roughly 82% of them seen once, and the ten largest clones take 3.5% to 5%. The material sequenced was PBMCs. Receptor source: a male donor in good health and CMV-seropositive.

This chain joins TRBV28 and TRBJ2-3; 8 bases are shared with TRBD1. Unmatched junction bases numbered 5, after V lost 2 bases and J lost 1 base. Germline V lookup: CDR1 MDHEN, CDR2 SYDVKM. The CDR3 sequence is 16 residues long. Written as DNA, the CDR3 is TGTGCCAGCAGTTTAACCGGACAGGGTCGCACAGATACGCAGTATTTT. Translated: CASSLTGQGRTDTQYF.

The chain joins TRBV7-9 to TRBJ2-2, with 8 bases aligning to TRBD2. Germline CDR1 and CDR2: SEHNR and FQNEAQ (reference sequence). V shed 4 bases and J 4 bases; nucleotides not matched to a gene: 2. This CDR3 comprises 14 residues. CDR3 sequence reads: CASSSSGGTGELFF. The CDR3 bases are TGTGCCAGCAGCTCCAGCGGGGGCACCGGGGAGCTGTTTTTT.

The V call is TRBV4-1, the J call TRBJ1-3; D not resolved. Trimming shortened V by 4 bases and J by 9 bases, and 16 bases separated the two germline ends. Per germline, CDR1 MGHRA and CDR2 YSYEKL. The CDR3 is 14 amino acids. The DNA of the CDR3 is TGCGCCAGCAGCCTCTCCCGAAACCGAGGCACCATATATTTT. Protein: CASSLSRNRGTIYF.

The chain couples TRBV29-1 to TRBJ2-7, with D possibly TRBD1 on 5 matching bases. Germline V gives CDR1 SQVTM, CDR2 ANQGSEA. The length of the CDR3 is 12 residues. V lost 1 base to trimming and J lost 10 bases, with 14 bases between them. This CDR3 reads CSVEVPPDSQYF. The DNA of the CDR3 is TGCAGCGTTGAAGTTCCCCCTGACAGTCAGTACTTC.

The J gene is TRBJ2-7, the V gene TRBV5-1, with 9 positions matching TRBD2. The V segment lost 2 bases and the J segment 3 bases; nucleotides outside the gene matches: 15. The length of the CDR3 is 18 residues. The germline CDR1 and CDR2 sequences are SGHRS and YFSETQ. The CDR3 region is CASSFRPGSLAGNYEQYF. The CDR3 DNA is TGCGCCAGCAGCTTTAGGCCCGGAAGCCTAGCGGGAAACTACGAGCAGTACTTC.

DNA for the CDR3: TGTGCCAGCAGCTTACCTTGGACAGGGGTGAATGAGCAGTTCTTC. Translation: CASSLPWTGVNEQFF. The chain carries TRBV11-2 and TRBJ2-1, with 9 positions matching TRBD1. The J segment lost 7 bases and the V segment lost 2 bases, leaving 6 bases of the junction unmatched. This CDR3 is 15 amino acids long. Germline V CDR1 and CDR2: SGHAT, FQNNGV.

This rearrangement joins TRBV19 to TRBJ2-1, with 9 bases that match TRBD2. Germline V lookup: CDR1 LNHDA, CDR2 SQIVND (reference sequence). V shed 5 bases, J shed 7 bases, and the junction held 9 bases outside the gene matches. There are 15 residues in the CDR3. The CDR3 spells CASSDAGGPGNEQFF. CDR3 nucleotide sequence: TGTGCCAGTAGTGACGCGGGAGGGCCGGGAAATGAGCAGTTCTTC.

The chain links TRBV29-1 to TRBJ2-5, with a tentative D call TRBD2 (6 bases). This CDR3 spans 13 amino acids. The V gene's germline CDR1 is SQVTM and CDR2 ANQGSEA. Trimming left V 8 bases short and J 1 base short, with 14 bases between. This CDR3 is CSTGRGGQETQYF. As DNA, the CDR3 is TGCAGCACTGGTCGGGGAGGCCAAGAGACCCAGTACTTC.

The chain is built from TRBV28 and TRBJ1-1; 8 nucleotides match TRBD1. The V gene's germline CDR1 is MDHEN and CDR2 SYDVKM. V was clipped by 6 bases and J by 4 bases; unmatched bases: 4. The length of the CDR3 is 13 residues. The CDR3 nucleotides read TGTGCCAGCAGGAGCGGACAGGGCACTGAAGCTTTCTTT. Its translation: CASRSGQGTEAFF. The variable domain in full, completed from reference TRBV28 and TRBJ1-1, reads DVKVTQSSRYLVKRTGEKVFLECVQDMDHENMFWYRQDPGLGLRLIYFSYDVKMKEKGDIPEGYSVSREKKERFSLILESASTNQTSMYLCASRSGQGTEAFFGQGTRLTVV.

This clone has a single count. The rearrangement uses TRBV30 and TRBJ1-6; tentative D call: TRBD1 (5 bases). The CDR3 covers 13 residues. Germline lookup yields CDR1 GTSNPN and CDR2 SVGIG (reference sequence). Between the trimmed V and J ends, which lost 3 bases and 11 bases, there was a span of 14 bases. CDR3 in amino acids: CAWRVGDSAPLHF. CDR3 DNA: TGTGCCTGGAGAGTAGGGGATAGTGCACCCCTCCACTTT.

This chain connects TRBV19 to TRBJ2-3, with TRBD2 matching over 7 bases. V was pared by 3 bases and J by 6 bases, with 12 bases of the junction left unmatched. The length of the CDR3 is 16 residues. CDR1 is LNHDA, CDR2 SQIVND, per germline (reference sequence). CDR3 DNA sequence: TGTGCCAGTAGTATCCCCCAGGGCGGGAGAGCCGATACGCAGTATTTT. Translating it yields CASSIPQGGRADTQYF.

This chain joins TRBV2 and TRBJ1-4; no clear D gene. Trimming removed 6 bases from V and 6 bases from J, with 8 bases in between. The V gene's germline CDR1 is SNHLY and CDR2 FYNNEI. The length of the CDR3 is 12 residues. The CDR3 DNA is TGTGCCAGCAGGGCAGGATATGAAAAACTGTTTTTT. Translation gives CASRAGYEKLFF.

This clone was recorded only once. The genes are TRBV19 and TRBJ2-1, with 10 bases lining up with TRBD2. CDR3 size: 16 residues. CDR1 is LNHDA and CDR2 is SQIVND in the germline V gene (reference sequence). Unmatched junction bases numbered 9, after V lost 9 bases and J lost 1 base. The CDR3 loop reads CASRTTSGASYNEQFF. Here the CDR3 DNA reads TGTGCCAGCAGAACAACTAGCGGGGCTTCCTACAATGAGCAGTTCTTC.

This clone has a handful of counts. This chain connects TRBV19 to TRBJ2-1, with D tentatively TRBD2 (6 bases). V lost 8 bases, J lost 5 bases, and 22 bases lay in between. CDR3 length: 16 amino acids. Germline V gene sequence: CDR1 LNHDA, CDR2 SQIVND (reference sequence). CDR3 loop: CASARMGGVGHNEQFF. The CDR3 nucleotides are TGTGCCAGTGCTCGCATGGGAGGTGTTGGTCACAATGAGCAGTTCTTC.

V is TRBV6-1 and J is TRBJ1-1; 7 nucleotides line up with TRBD1. Germline loops: CDR1 MNHNS, CDR2 SASEGT. Losses at the gene ends were 11 bases for V and 1 base for J; bases not matched to a gene: 7. CDR3 length: 13 amino acids. The CDR3 loop is CAARQGWNTEAFF. In DNA, the CDR3 is TGTGCCGCCCGACAGGGATGGAACACTGAAGCTTTCTTT.

This sequence joins TRBV11-2 and TRBJ1-5; D unclear. Germline V gene sequence: CDR1 SGHAT, CDR2 FQNNGV. The CDR3 is made up of 15 amino acids. Trimming shortened V by 0 bases and J by 1 base, and 7 bases separated the two germline ends. The CDR3 region is CASSLDTFSNQPQHF. CDR3 bases: TGTGCCAGCAGCTTAGATACATTCAGCAATCAGCCCCAGCATTTT.

The V gene is TRBV11-3, the J gene TRBJ2-3, with D maybe TRBD2 (6 bases). The CDR3 is made up of 15 amino acids. Trimming removed 3 bases at V and 11 bases at J, with 21 bases between. Germline lookup yields CDR1 SGHNT and CDR2 YENEEA. The CDR3 region has the DNA TGTGCCAGCAGCTTCCGGGACTCCGACGGGACGAAGCAGTATTTT. It codes for CASSFRDSDGTKQYF.

On this clone: One end of the junction does not line up with germline, which may come from a read error. The chain couples TRBV2 to TRBJ2-3; 10 nucleotides match TRBD2. Per germline, CDR1 SNHLY and CDR2 FYNNEI. This CDR3 contains 15 residues. The CDR3 loop reads CACRGLALTSDTQYF. The CDR3 DNA follows: TGTGCCTGCAGGGGACTAGCGCTCACGTCAGATACGCAGTATTTT.

This chain joins TRBV19 and TRBJ1-4; D is undetermined. The CDR3 has 15 residues. V was clipped by 3 bases and J by 0 bases, with 8 bases between them. Germline CDR1 and CDR2: LNHDA and SQIVND (reference sequence). The CDR3 protein is CASSMGSATNEKLFF. CDR3 sequence (DNA): TGTGCCAGTAGTATGGGCAGTGCAACTAATGAAAAACTGTTTTTT.

The chain uses TRBV7-2 and TRBJ2-7; maybe TRBD2 (6 bases). This CDR3 is built from 16 residues. V was trimmed by 0 bases and J by 2 bases, leaving 14 bases between them. CDR1 SGHTA and CDR2 FQGNSA come from the germline V gene. The CDR3 loop is CASSLAVWGETYEQYF. The CDR3 DNA sequence: TGTGCCAGCAGCTTAGCAGTGTGGGGGGAAACCTACGAGCAGTACTTC. The full variable domain, with the rest looked up from reference TRBV7-2 and TRBJ2-7, is GAGVSQSPSNKVTEKGKDVELRCDPISGHTALYWYRQSLGQGLEFLIYFQGNSAPDKSGLPSDRFSAERTGGSVSTLTIQRTQQEDSAVYLCASSLAVWGETYEQYFGPGTRLTVT.

The CDR3 nucleotides read TGTGCCAGCAGCTTAGTAAGAGGGGGCCCCTACAATGAGCAGTTCTTC. Amino acid sequence: CASSLVRGGPYNEQFF. V gene TRBV7-6 combines with J gene TRBJ2-1; 7 bases line up with TRBD1. This CDR3 is 16 amino acids long. Losses at the gene ends were 1 base for V and 2 bases for J; bases not matched to a gene: 5. CDR1 is SGHVS, CDR2 FNYEAQ, per germline. The complete variable domain, with remaining parts taken from reference TRBV7-6 and TRBJ2-1, reads GAGVSQSPRYKVTKRGQDVALRCDPISGHVSLYWYRQALGQGPEFLTYFNYEAQQDKSGLPNDRFSAERPEGSISTLTIQRTEQRDSAMYRCASSLVRGGPYNEQFFGPGTRLTVL.

The chain links TRBV7-2 to TRBJ1-6; 7 bases line up with TRBD1. CDR1 is SGHTA and CDR2 is FQGNSA in the germline V gene. The ends lost 5 bases at V and 11 bases at J; junction bases unmatched: 9. The length of the CDR3 is 14 residues. This CDR3 reads CASSQRQGPAPLHF. CDR3 coding DNA: TGTGCCAGCAGCCAGAGACAGGGTCCGGCACCCCTCCACTTT. The complete variable domain, with remaining parts taken from reference TRBV7-2 and TRBJ1-6, reads GAGVSQSPSNKVTEKGKDVELRCDPISGHTALYWYRQSLGQGLEFLIYFQGNSAPDKSGLPSDRFSAERTGGSVSTLTIQRTQQEDSAVYLCASSQRQGPAPLHFGNGTRLTVT.

The chain employs TRBV4-2 and TRBJ2-1; 12 bases map to TRBD2. Looked up from germline, CDR1 is LGHNA and CDR2 is YNFKEQ. The junction had 8 bases not matched to a gene; V was cut back by 1 base and J by 7 bases. The CDR3 runs to 17 residues. CDR3 in amino acids: CASSQGTSGIGVNEQFF. As DNA, the CDR3 is TGTGCCAGCAGCCAAGGGACTAGCGGGATTGGAGTTAATGAGCAGTTCTTC.

The CDR3, as DNA: TGTGCCAGCACTTGGAGTAGCGGGAGTGTGGGTGAGCAGTTCTTC. Protein product: CASTWSSGSVGEQFF. The chain carries TRBV6-1 and TRBJ2-1, with 9 positions matching TRBD2. Looked up from germline, CDR1 is MNHNS and CDR2 is SASEGT. The CDR3 extends over 15 amino acids. The V and J ends lost 7 bases and 9 bases, in that order; junction bases with no gene match: 13.

For the CDR3, the DNA is TGTGCCAGCAGTTCCGGAGCGGGAGGGCCTGTAAATACGCAGTATTTT. It yields the protein CASSSGAGGPVNTQYF. The V and J genes are TRBV27 and TRBJ2-3, with 10 positions matching TRBD2. Germline V gene lookup returns CDR1 MNHEY and CDR2 SMNVEV (reference sequence). This CDR3 is 16 amino acids long. V was clipped by 4 bases and J by 7 bases; unmatched bases: 11.